Below, 22 T cell receptor beta chains from the same sample are listed, as sequenced in a study of T cell changes during pregnancy in multiple sclerosis. The table came from immunoSEQ multiplex PCR; TCRdb's copy has only in-frame clones and leaves some out. The table includes 45,000 to 60,000 clones, about 92% detected once. The sequencing here drew on CD4+ T cells from peripheral blood mononuclear cells, taken in the second trimester of pregnancy. These receptors were collected from a female donor with multiple sclerosis, enrolled in a pregnancy study.

The chain employs TRBV6-1 and TRBJ1-5; 10 nucleotides agree with TRBD1. The V and J ends lost 7 bases and 8 bases, in that order; junction bases with no gene match: 11. Germline values: CDR1 MNHNS, CDR2 SASEGT. This CDR3 comprises 15 residues. This chain's CDR3 is CASTLGQGFGEPQHF. CDR3 sequence (DNA): TGTGCCAGCACGTTGGGACAGGGGTTCGGGGAGCCCCAGCATTTT.

This chain connects TRBV5-1 to TRBJ1-4; tentatively, D is TRBD1 (5 bases). CDR1 is SGHRS, CDR2 YFSETQ, per germline. V was cut by 4 bases and J by 4 bases, with 14 bases left in between. The CDR3 has 15 amino acids. CDR3 sequence reads: CASSVGTAGNEKLFF. The CDR3 DNA is TGCGCCAGCAGCGTCGGGACTGCGGGTAATGAAAAACTGTTTTTT.

Regarding this clone: An end of the junction differs from the germline gene, which may be a read error. The rearrangement joins TRBV5-1 to TRBJ2-1; perhaps TRBD2 as D (6 bases). The CDR3 length is 15 residues. In germline, CDR1 is SGHRS, CDR2 YFSETQ. CDR3 amino acids: CASRLDYPSCNEQFF. The DNA of the CDR3 is TGCGCCAGCAGGTTGGACTATCCCTCCTGCAATGAGCAGTTCTTC.

V and J are TRBV10-3 and TRBJ1-1; the D is unclear. The V end lost 5 bases, the J end lost 0 bases, and 4 bases lay between the germline ends. Germline lookup yields CDR1 ENHRY and CDR2 SYGVKD. This CDR3 is built from 12 residues. The CDR3 DNA reads TGTGCCATCAGTAGCATGAACACTGAAGCTTTCTTT. Translating it yields CAISSMNTEAFF.

With respect to this clone: Other nucleotide sequences from this sample produce the same CDR3. V is TRBV7-6 and J is TRBJ1-1, with a tentative D call TRBD1 (6 bases). CDR3 length: 14 residues. Germline V gene lookup returns CDR1 SGHVS and CDR2 FNYEAQ. V gave up 4 bases and J gave up 0 bases, with 9 bases separating them. This CDR3 reads CASSSTGMNTEAFF. Written as DNA, the CDR3 is TGTGCCAGCAGCTCCACAGGGATGAACACTGAAGCTTTCTTT.

This clone is a singleton in its sample. The rearrangement links TRBV7-2 to TRBJ2-3; D is unresolved. V lost 6 bases and J 1 base, leaving 8 bases between the germline ends. The CDR3 contains 13 residues. CDR1 SGHTA and CDR2 FQGNSA come from the germline V gene. CDR3 protein: CASSYSRTDTQYF. The CDR3 DNA is TGTGCCAGCAGTTATAGCCGCACAGATACGCAGTATTTT.

Here the CDR3 reads CASSQAGRAQPQHF. As DNA, the CDR3 is TGTGCCAGCAGTCAAGCCGGGCGGGCTCAGCCCCAGCATTTT. V is TRBV6-5 and J is TRBJ1-5; D remains unclear. Trimming took 5 bases from V and 6 from J, leaving 14 bases between them. The CDR3 covers 14 residues. The germline gives CDR1 MNHEY, CDR2 SVGAGI.

The DNA for the CDR3 is TGTGCCAGCAGCTTGGAAGGACAGCCCCAAGAGACCCAGTACTTC. This codes for CASSLEGQPQETQYF. The chain links TRBV5-4 to TRBJ2-5; possibly TRBD1 for D (6 bases). The germline V and J ends were trimmed by 0 bases and 1 base, with 10 bases remaining between them. The CDR3 is 15 amino acids. The germline V gene encodes CDR1 SGHNT and CDR2 YYREEE (reference sequence).

The CDR3 bases are TGTGCCAGCAGCGAACGCAGGGGCACAGCCTCCCACTCCTATAATTCACCCCTCCACTTT. Its translation: CASSERRGTASHSYNSPLHF. The chain links TRBV21-1 to TRBJ1-6; TRBD1 is the table's D call, not checked against the DNA. TRBV21-1 is a recognized pseudogene. The CDR3 extends over 20 amino acids.

The chain uses TRBV11-2 and TRBJ2-2; D call uncertain. The CDR3 has 17 amino acids. Trimming removed 2 bases from V and 0 bases from J, with 13 bases in between. Germline V lookup: CDR1 SGHAT, CDR2 FQNNGV. CDR3 region: CASSLRPGLANTGELFF. CDR3 nucleotides: TGTGCCAGCAGCTTAAGGCCAGGTCTCGCGAACACCGGGGAGCTGTTTTTT.

This clone was counted a single time. This rearrangement joins TRBV7-9 to TRBJ1-1; D not resolved. The V end was cut by 1 base, the J end by 4 bases, with 10 bases between. Germline CDR1 SEHNR, CDR2 FQNEAQ (reference sequence). The CDR3 runs 14 residues. The CDR3 loop reads CASSLDVRATEAFF. CDR3 DNA: TGTGCCAGCAGCTTAGACGTGAGAGCCACTGAAGCTTTCTTT.

The chain combines TRBV6-5 with TRBJ1-1; TRBD1 matches at 8 bases. The CDR3 is 15 amino acids. Trimming took 3 bases from V and 9 from J; bases not matched to a gene: 12. Germline CDR1 and CDR2: MNHEY and SVGAGI. The CDR3 sequence is CASSYQITRTGKAFF. The CDR3 DNA is TGTGCCAGCAGTTATCAAATCACCCGGACAGGGAAAGCTTTCTTT.

The chain carries TRBV7-8 and TRBJ1-1; TRBD1 is a possible D gene (6 bases). Germline loops: CDR1 SGHVS, CDR2 FQNEAQ. V was clipped by 3 bases and J by 1 base, with 12 bases between them. CDR3 length: 15 amino acids. CDR3 loop: CASSFLQGENTEAFF. The CDR3 region has the DNA TGTGCCAGCAGCTTTTTACAGGGTGAGAACACTGAAGCTTTCTTT.

The V and J genes are TRBV5-5 and TRBJ1-1, with D hard to call. The germline CDR1 and CDR2 sequences are SGHKS and YYEKEE (reference sequence). V lost 0 bases, J lost 9 bases, and 15 bases lay in between. This CDR3 region has 14 residues. In nucleotides, the CDR3 is TGTGCCAGCAGCTTGGCCTCGGGATCCCTACAAGCTTTCTTT. Its protein product is CASSLASGSLQAFF.

The chain recombines TRBV19 with TRBJ1-2; 8 bases agree with TRBD1. The trim removed 5 bases at V and 1 base at J, leaving 6 bases unmatched. CDR1 and CDR2 (germline): LNHDA, SQIVND (reference sequence). This CDR3 is built from 15 residues. CDR3 nucleotide sequence: TGTGCCAGTAGTGTTGACAGGGGCCTTAACTATGGCTACACCTTC. Protein sequence: CASSVDRGLNYGYTF.

The CDR3 DNA reads as TGTGCCAGCAGCTTTGGACTAGTAGAGACCCAGTACTTC. Protein sequence: CASSFGLVETQYF. The chain uses TRBV11-2 and TRBJ2-5; the match to TRBD2 covers 7 bases. Losses at the gene ends were 3 bases for V and 4 bases for J; bases not matched to a gene: 2. Per the germline V gene, CDR1 is SGHAT and CDR2 is FQNNGV. This CDR3 has 13 residues.

The CDR3 DNA sequence: TGTGCCAGCAGCTTGGTTCAGGGCCCCTCATACACAGATACGCAGTATTTT. This sequence encodes CASSLVQGPSYTDTQYF. This chain connects TRBV5-8 to TRBJ2-3; tentative D call: TRBD1 (5 bases). V lost 0 bases to trimming and J lost 2 bases, with 16 bases between them. The CDR3 has 17 amino acids. Germline V gene data show CDR1 as SGHTS and CDR2 as YDEGEE.

This clone showed up just once. This rearrangement joins TRBV5-6 to TRBJ2-7, with D perhaps TRBD1 (5 bases). Germline V gene sequence: CDR1 SGHDT, CDR2 YYEEEE. The CDR3 is 15 residues long. The germline V and J ends were trimmed by 2 bases and 0 bases, with 12 bases remaining between them. CDR3 sequence reads: CASSFRAGNSYEQYF. CDR3 coding DNA: TGTGCCAGCAGCTTTAGGGCAGGGAACTCCTACGAGCAGTACTTC. The full variable domain, its missing parts supplied by reference TRBV5-6 and TRBJ2-7, is DAGVTQSPTHLIKTRGQQVTLRCSPKSGHDTVSWYQQALGQGPQFIFQYYEEEERQRGNFPDRFSGHQFPNYSSELNVNALLLGDSALYLCASSFRAGNSYEQYFGPGTRLTVT.

The J gene is TRBJ1-2, the V gene TRBV6-1, with 9 nucleotides matching TRBD1. The ends lost 4 bases at V and 3 bases at J; junction bases unmatched: 6. Per the germline V gene, CDR1 is MNHNS and CDR2 is SASEGT. CDR3 length equals 15 residues. The CDR3 reads CASSVGTGIDYGYTF. In nucleotides, the CDR3 is TGTGCCAGCAGTGTTGGGACAGGGATCGACTATGGCTACACCTTC.

The gene calls are TRBV11-2 and TRBJ1-4; 10 nucleotides match TRBD1. Losses at the gene ends were 2 bases for V and 8 bases for J; bases not matched to a gene: 11. CDR3 length: 17 amino acids. In germline, CDR1 is SGHAT, CDR2 FQNNGV. Here the CDR3 DNA reads TGTGCCAGCAGCTTAACGATGGGACAGGGGAGTCTCGAAAAACTGTTTTTT. Amino acid sequence: CASSLTMGQGSLEKLFF.

The CDR3 protein is CASSKISYEQYF. In DNA, the CDR3 is TGTGCCAGCAGCAAAATATCCTACGAGCAGTACTTC. The rearrangement links TRBV14 to TRBJ2-7; D not certain. CDR3 size: 12 residues. V was shortened by 5 bases and J by 1 base, with 6 bases between the two germline ends. CDR1 and CDR2 (germline): SGHDN, FVKESK.

The chain is built from TRBV10-3 and TRBJ2-7; 7 nucleotides line up with TRBD1. Per the germline V gene, CDR1 is ENHRY and CDR2 is SYGVKD. This CDR3 is 13 amino acids long. V was clipped by 8 bases and J by 2 bases; unmatched bases: 6. CDR3 coding DNA: TGTGCCATCTCGAAGACAGGGCCCTACGAGCAGTACTTC. Its translation is CAISKTGPYEQYF.